The rows below give T cell receptor beta chains drawn from one sample of a study of OX40 agonist ivuxolimab in advanced cancers. TCRdb's copy holds only in-frame clones and misses some; the assay was immunoSEQ multiplex PCR. The sample contains 65,000 to 85,000 clones, 90% to 95% of which appear only once. The material sequenced was CD4+ or CD8+ T cells sorted from blood, taken in a trial of the OX40 agonist ivuxolimab. The receptors come from an adult with an advanced solid tumor such as melanoma, head and neck, liver or kidney cancer. Both conserved end residues are trimmed from each CDR3.

v_gene | CDR3aa
TRBV27 | ASSLSTGGDIQY
TRBV2 | ASIGSGREDTEAF
TRBV6-5 | ASSYSKIPLYEQY
TRBV15 | ATSRDGVAGGLYSGQY
TRBV19 | ASSEGENTEAF
TRBV9 | ASSVALDGGAHNEQF
TRBV13 | ASSLGLGARSGELF
TRBV19 | ASSISVNTEAF
TRBV6-5 | ASSYGWGTEAF
TRBV7-8 | ASSPKRGEGTGELF
TRBV4-3 | ASSQGRGVGYGYT
TRBV25-1 | ASSELTGAGYGYT
TRBV5-1 | ASSPLVLAGGIQETQY
TRBV6-6 | ASSYTQFQETQY
TRBV20-1 | SAGAYEQY
TRBV7-2 | ASSLAGGAEQY
TRBV27 | ASSRQLGGYGYT
TRBV9 | ASSVSGVTDTQY
TRBV27 | ASSLLPGQASYEQY
TRBV6-5 | ASSYSDRGYEQY
TRBV19 | ASSHLGQDYEQY
TRBV7-2 | ASSLMGGPGEQF
TRBV4-3 | ASSQGQGHYEQY
TRBV7-9 | ASRMGGQPYGYT
TRBV9 | ASSVGGLITEAF
TRBV5-1 | ASSLTGSNTEAF
TRBV19 | ASSIEGNTEAF
TRBV9 | ASSVGWAGGDGYT
TRBV10-3 | AIRVEDSAYEQY
TRBV2 | ASKNRGYSGYT
TRBV9 | ASSGSGTSGKQF
TRBV9 | ASSVGDSNQPQH
TRBV4-3 | ASSQDGGQGRQF
TRBV29-1 | SVQGAWGYGYT
TRBV7-2 | ASSRTLDRGDEKLF
TRBV21-1 | ASSKDVRRPYGYT
TRBV5-1 | ASSLFVVGGADNYGYT
TRBV10-3 | ASLGGAQETQY
TRBV15 | ATSLATDSSYEQY
TRBV6-5 | ASSYSIPGTGMF
TRBV7-9 | ASRPGFHEQY